What follows are 11 T cell receptor beta chains derived from one specimen sequenced in a study of beta chain features in type 1 diabetes. Sequenced material consisted of expressed TCRB transcripts (all of the isolated RNA was reverse transcribed). Clones were read by immunoSEQ multiplex PCR, and TCRdb kept only the in-frame ones, dropping some. The repertoire holds 350,000 to 450,000 clones, with approximately 15% as singletons. Sequenced: naive CD4+ T cells from blood. The receptors here all came from a woman younger than 30 in good health.

This clone has just a few counts. The V call is TRBV23-1, the J call TRBJ2-7; D gene unclear. TRBV23-1 is known as an ORF, though its function is uncertain. V gave up 1 base and J gave up 0 bases, with 22 bases separating them. This CDR3 contains 19 residues. DNA for the CDR3: TGCGCCAGCAGTCAATTCGTAGAGGTCCCTTGCAGCCGCTCCTACGAGCAGTACTTC. The encoded protein is CASSQFVEVPCSRSYEQYF.

CDR3 sequence: CASRTRRSEAFF. The CDR3 coding sequence is TGTGCCAGCAGGACCAGGAGGTCTGAAGCTTTCTTT. This rearrangement joins TRBV28 to TRBJ1-1; unclear D gene. CDR1 is MDHEN and CDR2 is SYDVKM in the germline V gene. The ends were cut back, 6 bases at V and 6 bases at J, with 11 bases in the middle. This CDR3 spans 12 amino acids.

V is TRBV28 and J is TRBJ2-1, with D perhaps matching TRBD1 (5 bases). Germline loops: CDR1 MDHEN, CDR2 SYDVKM. The CDR3 covers 16 residues. V was cut by 3 bases and J by 2 bases, with 14 bases left in between. CDR3: CASSLSGRAPYNEQFF. The CDR3 DNA follows: TGTGCCAGCAGTTTGTCTGGCAGGGCCCCCTACAATGAGCAGTTCTTC.

This chain joins TRBV30 and TRBJ1-5; a possible D gene is TRBD1 (5 bases). The CDR3 covers 13 residues. V lost 1 base, J lost 5 bases, and 9 bases lay in between. In germline, CDR1 is GTSNPN, CDR2 SVGIG (reference sequence). CDR3 protein: CAWSAQQDQPQHF. CDR3 coding DNA: TGTGCCTGGAGTGCCCAACAGGATCAGCCCCAGCATTTT. The whole variable domain, filled in from reference TRBV30 and TRBJ1-5, reads SQTIHQWPATLVQPVGSPLSLECTVEGTSNPNLYWYRQAAGRGLQLLFYSVGIGQISSEVPQNLSASRPQDRQFILSSKKLLLSDSGFYLCAWSAQQDQPQHFGDGTRLSIL.

This clone was counted a few times. The J gene is TRBJ2-5, the V gene TRBV4-1; D not resolved. Germline V CDR1 and CDR2: MGHRA, YSYEKL. This CDR3 comprises 12 residues. V lost 3 bases and J 2 bases, leaving 4 bases between the germline ends. Here the CDR3 DNA reads TGCGCCAGCAGCCAGCGTCAAGAGACCCAGTACTTC. Protein product: CASSQRQETQYF.

The table lists this clone with a few counts. The chain is built from TRBV30 and TRBJ2-3; D call uncertain. The CDR3 sequence is 13 residues long. Trimming removed 3 bases from V and 5 bases from J, with 12 bases in between. The V gene's germline CDR1 is GTSNPN and CDR2 SVGIG (reference sequence). The CDR3 loop reads CAWSSGFGDTQYF. The CDR3 DNA follows: TGTGCCTGGAGCTCAGGTTTTGGAGATACGCAGTATTTT. Full variable domain (outside the CDR3, taken from reference TRBV30 and TRBJ2-3): SQTIHQWPATLVQPVGSPLSLECTVEGTSNPNLYWYRQAAGRGLQLLFYSVGIGQISSEVPQNLSASRPQDRQFILSSKKLLLSDSGFYLCAWSSGFGDTQYFGPGTRLTVL.

The chain is built from TRBV10-3 and TRBJ1-1; D might be TRBD1 (5 bases). The germline V and J ends were trimmed by 0 bases and 1 base, with 12 bases remaining between them. CDR1 and CDR2 (germline): ENHRY, SYGVKD. This CDR3 is built from 16 residues. For the CDR3, the DNA is TGTGCCATCAGTGAGTCAGGGGCCGGGCGGAACACTGAAGCTTTCTTT. As protein: CAISESGAGRNTEAFF.

This clone was observed a handful of times. The chain employs TRBV5-1 and TRBJ2-7; D perhaps matches TRBD2 (6 bases). Germline-derived CDR1 and CDR2 are SGHRS and YFSETQ. The length of the CDR3 is 15 residues. V lost 2 bases and J 6 bases, leaving 18 bases between the germline ends. CDR3 DNA: TGCGCCAGCAGCTTAGATCCTAGCGCCCTCGCCGAGCAGTACTTC. It specifies CASSLDPSALAEQYF. Supplemented by reference TRBV5-1 and TRBJ2-7, the full variable domain reads KAGVTQTPRYLIKTRGQQVTLSCSPISGHRSVSWYQQTPGQGLQFLFEYFSETQRNKGNFPGRFSGRQFSNSRSEMNVSTLELGDSALYLCASSLDPSALAEQYFGPGTRLTVT.

CDR3 amino acids: CASAIDRGPQPQHF. CDR3 in DNA: TGTGCCAGCGCCATCGACAGGGGCCCTCAGCCCCAGCATTTT. The chain couples TRBV6-5 to TRBJ1-5; TRBD1 agrees at 8 bases. The length of the CDR3 is 14 residues. Germline CDR1 reads MNHEY; CDR2 reads SVGAGI. V lost 8 bases and J lost 6; bases outside the gene matches: 9.

This clone has a handful of counts. The rearrangement joins TRBV6-1 to TRBJ1-5; a weak D match, TRBD1 (6 bases). Deletions cut 3 bases from V and 2 bases from J, with 8 bases between. CDR1 is MNHNS, CDR2 SASEGT, per germline. The CDR3 length is 14 residues. Here the CDR3 DNA reads TGTGCCAGCAGTGATAGACAGGGCAATCAGCCCCAGCATTTT. Translating it yields CASSDRQGNQPQHF.

This clone was recorded a few times. This chain uses TRBV19 with TRBJ2-7; 9 bases agree with TRBD1. The V gene end was trimmed by 8 bases and the J gene end by 5 bases; junction bases not matched to a gene: 13. Per the germline V gene, CDR1 is LNHDA and CDR2 is SQIVND (reference sequence). The CDR3 sequence is 15 residues long. CDR3 in amino acids: CASSPTTGGTDEQYF. CDR3 sequence (DNA): TGTGCCAGTTCACCCACTACAGGGGGCACCGACGAGCAGTACTTC.